The T cell receptor beta chain under discussion was sequenced for a study of cytomegalovirus exposure and HLA in healthy donors. General study findings and limits: Under in vitro conditions, three CMV-associated chains were confirmed as specific for CMV antigens. A missense DCLRE1C variant was associated with V- and J-gene trimming of TCR beta chains in a later analysis, and an independent cohort replicated the association. A later analysis reported that several of the most significant clusters appeared to be linked to common viral pathogens, among them Epstein-Barr virus.

PCR was performed using 60 Vbeta and 13 Jbeta primers. Sequencing used immunoSEQ multiplex PCR; TCRdb keeps in-frame clones, though not all of them. The table has about 160,000 clones, around 72% seen once; the top ten hold approximately 1.4%. Donors were ostensibly healthy at sampling, although undocumented immune exposures were probable. In this sample, this clone turned up a few times. Its target is unknown. The receptor was derived from a man aged 18-30 years in good health and CMV-seronegative. The sequencing input was PBMCs.

For the CDR3, the DNA is TGTGCCTGGAGTGTACAGGGCTACGAGCAGTACTTC. Amino acids: CAWSVQGYEQYF. V gene TRBV30 combines with J gene TRBJ2-7; maybe TRBD1 (6 bases). This CDR3 region has 12 residues. Germline CDR1 GTSNPN, CDR2 SVGIG (reference sequence). V lost 0 bases and J lost 3, with 6 bases in between.